These 30 T cell receptor beta chains share one sample of origin, sequenced in a study of T cells after yellow fever vaccination. TCRdb used MiXCR to reprocess the 5' RACE reads, holding one entry per CDR3 protein. The data contain a few hundred thousand distinct CDR3 sequences, around 8.1% of them singletons. The starting material was PBMCs, obtained around 45 days after the first yellow fever vaccination. The source is a man between 18 and 29 years old who received the YFV17D yellow fever vaccine.

A remark on this clonotype: The junction departs from germline at one end; a sequencing error may be responsible. The CDR3 nucleotides read TGTGCCTTCAGACAGGGCCCTAATCAGCCCCAGCATTTT. It is translated as CAFRQGPNQPQHF. This chain links TRBV10-3 with TRBJ1-5; TRBD1 matches 7 bases. The CDR3 loop spans 13 amino acids. Germline-derived CDR1 and CDR2 are ENHRY and SYGVKD.

The chain joins TRBV6-1 to TRBJ2-5; maybe TRBD1 (5 bases). Trimming removed 1 base from V and 2 bases from J, with 11 bases in between. CDR1 is MNHNS and CDR2 is SASEGT in the germline V gene. The CDR3 sequence is 15 residues long. This chain's CDR3 is CASSEGTGLQETQYF. Here the CDR3 DNA reads TGTGCCAGCAGTGAAGGAACAGGCCTTCAAGAGACCCAGTACTTC.

This chain connects TRBV9 to TRBJ2-3, with a tentative D call TRBD2 (7 bases). CDR1 is SGDLS, CDR2 YYNGEE, per germline. This CDR3 spans 17 amino acids. Trimming shortened V by 3 bases and J by 2 bases, and 19 bases separated the two germline ends. CDR3 loop: CASSAFTERDNTDTQYF. DNA of the CDR3: TGTGCCAGCAGCGCCTTTACCGAGCGGGACAACACAGATACGCAGTATTTT.

The chain combines TRBV10-3 with TRBJ2-1; TRBD2 matches 11 bases. In germline, CDR1 is ENHRY, CDR2 SYGVKD. J was trimmed by 3 bases and V by 10 bases; bases with no gene match: 2. This CDR3 contains 13 residues. CDR3 sequence (DNA): TGTGCCACCGGGACTAGCGGCTACAATGAGCAGTTCTTC. Amino acid sequence: CATGTSGYNEQFF.

The chain uses TRBV7-2 and TRBJ1-5; TRBD1 agrees at 8 bases. The CDR3 has 17 residues. V lost 5 bases to trimming and J lost 0 bases; unmatched junction nucleotides: 9. Germline V CDR1 and CDR2: SGHTA, FQGNSA. CDR3 protein: CASSHARTGYSNQPQHF. The CDR3 DNA is TGTGCCAGCAGCCACGCCCGGACAGGGTATAGCAATCAGCCCCAGCATTTT.

Concerning this clonotype: A much larger clonotype is one base distant, so this may be a read error. This chain links TRBV2 with TRBJ1-1; D gene uncertain. This CDR3 is built from 14 residues. The V gene lost 7 bases and the J gene lost 0 bases, with 12 bases spanning the gap. Germline V CDR1 and CDR2: SNHLY, FYNNEI. The chain's CDR3 is CASTEVSLNTEAFF. CDR3 nucleotides: TGTGCCAGCACCGAAGTCAGCCTGAACACTGAAGCTTTCTTT.

The chain couples TRBV5-1 to TRBJ2-5; 8 bases are shared with TRBD2. Germline CDR1 and CDR2: SGHRS and YFSETQ. V trimming: 0 bases; J trimming: 6 bases; junction bases outside the gene matches: 7. CDR3 size: 15 residues. CDR3 sequence (DNA): TGCGCCAGCAGCTTGGTTAGCGGGGCGGCGAAGACCCAGTACTTC. This codes for CASSLVSGAAKTQYF.

This clonotype showed up many times. V usage is TRBV4-1 and J usage is TRBJ1-5, with D unresolved. In germline, CDR1 is MGHRA, CDR2 YSYEKL. This CDR3 has 14 residues. The V end was cut by 4 bases, the J end by 4 bases, with 11 bases between. CDR3 sequence (DNA): TGCGCCAGCAGCCCTAGGGAGGGAAATCAGCCCCAGCATTTT. This codes for CASSPREGNQPQHF.

V and J are TRBV27 and TRBJ1-6; TRBD1 aligns across 8 bases. Germline V gene data show CDR1 as MNHEY and CDR2 as SMNVEV (reference sequence). CDR3 length: 17 residues. V was pared by 5 bases and J by 7 bases, with 13 bases of the junction left unmatched. CDR3 loop: CASSSSVNRGINSPLHF. CDR3 bases: TGTGCCAGCAGTAGCTCCGTGAACAGGGGGATCAATTCACCCCTCCACTTT.

This clonotype was counted a few times. The CDR3 sequence is CASIGQGAVDTQYF. The CDR3 region has the DNA TGTGCCAGCATCGGACAGGGGGCAGTGGATACGCAGTATTTT. The gene calls are TRBV5-6 and TRBJ2-3, with TRBD1 matching over 11 bases. This CDR3 has 14 amino acids. V lost 6 bases and J lost 6; bases outside the gene matches: 6. The germline V gene has CDR1 SGHDT and CDR2 YYEEEE.

This clonotype was counted between two and nine times. The rearrangement links TRBV5-5 to TRBJ1-5; D may be TRBD1 (6 bases). The CDR3 sequence is 16 residues long. Germline CDR1 reads SGHKS; CDR2 reads YYEKEE (reference sequence). V lost 3 bases, J lost 6 bases, and 19 bases lay in between. The chain's CDR3 is CASSSGGGSGGQPQHF. CDR3 DNA: TGTGCCAGCAGCTCCGGAGGGGGTTCGGGCGGTCAGCCCCAGCATTTT.

This clonotype was counted at least ten times. The chain is built from TRBV6-5 and TRBJ1-1, with 10 bases lining up with TRBD1. CDR1 is MNHEY, CDR2 SVGAGI, per germline. This CDR3 comprises 15 residues. Losses at the gene ends were 0 bases for V and 3 bases for J; bases not matched to a gene: 1. The CDR3 loop is CASSYSGTGDTEAFF. The CDR3 bases are TGTGCCAGCAGTTACTCGGGGACAGGGGACACTGAAGCTTTCTTT.

Many counts were recorded for this clonotype. The chain recombines TRBV5-1 with TRBJ1-2; D not certain. This CDR3 is built from 14 residues. The germline V gene encodes CDR1 SGHRS and CDR2 YFSETQ. V dropped 4 bases and J dropped 2 bases, with 12 bases sitting between them. The chain's CDR3 is CASSRDTTNYGYTF. The DNA for the CDR3 is TGCGCCAGCAGCCGCGACACAACCAACTATGGCTACACCTTC.

This clonotype showed up just a few times. V gene TRBV7-2 combines with J gene TRBJ1-1; tentative D call: TRBD1 (5 bases). The germline V and J ends were trimmed by 0 bases and 0 bases, with 11 bases remaining between them. CDR3 length: 16 residues. Germline values: CDR1 SGHTA, CDR2 FQGNSA. For the CDR3, the DNA is TGTGCCAGCAGCTTAGCGGTTGTAGGGGTGAACACTGAAGCTTTCTTT. Translating it yields CASSLAVVGVNTEAFF.

This clonotype was observed a few times. V gene TRBV24-1 combines with J gene TRBJ1-1; D may be TRBD1 (5 bases). This CDR3 is 14 amino acids long. With 9 bases removed from V and 0 bases from J, the gap between germline ends came to 13 bases. Per germline, CDR1 KGHDR and CDR2 SFDVKD. CDR3 amino acids: CATQGKGLNTEAFF. DNA of the CDR3: TGTGCCACCCAGGGTAAGGGCTTGAACACTGAAGCTTTCTTT.

This chain uses TRBV2 with TRBJ1-3; D gene unclear. This CDR3 is 12 amino acids long. Germline-derived CDR1 and CDR2 are SNHLY and FYNNEI. V lost 5 bases to trimming and J lost 8 bases, with 10 bases between them. The CDR3 DNA follows: TGTGCCAGCAGTCCCAAGGGCTACACCATATATTTT. Translation: CASSPKGYTIYF.

The chain combines TRBV6-1 with TRBJ2-1, with D perhaps matching TRBD2 (6 bases). The V and J ends lost 6 bases and 9 bases respectively, with 18 bases between them. The CDR3 runs 14 residues. Germline V lookup: CDR1 MNHNS, CDR2 SASEGT. The CDR3, as DNA: TGTGCCAGCAGCCACGGGACTGGGGTGGGTGAGCAGTTCTTC. It encodes CASSHGTGVGEQFF.

CDR3 sequence reads: CASSIRGIENTEAFF. The CDR3 DNA reads TGTGCCAGTAGTATTAGAGGGATAGAGAACACTGAAGCTTTCTTT. This chain uses TRBV19 with TRBJ1-1; D gene unclear. Trimming shortened V by 3 bases and J by 1 base, and 12 bases separated the two germline ends. This CDR3 comprises 15 residues. CDR1 is LNHDA and CDR2 is SQIVND in the germline V gene (reference sequence).

The CDR3 is CASSYGHINQPQHF. The CDR3 coding sequence is TGTGCCAGCAGTTACGGACATATCAATCAGCCCCAGCATTTT. The chain employs TRBV6-5 and TRBJ1-5, with D perhaps matching TRBD1 (5 bases). From germline, CDR1 is MNHEY and CDR2 SVGAGI. The CDR3 runs to 14 residues. Between the trimmed V and J ends, which lost 2 bases and 3 bases, there was a span of 8 bases.

The J gene is TRBJ1-5, the V gene TRBV7-9; D is ambiguous. Between the trimmed V and J ends, which lost 5 bases and 2 bases, there was a span of 7 bases. The CDR3 consists of 13 residues. Germline V gives CDR1 SEHNR, CDR2 FQNEAQ (reference sequence). The CDR3 region is CASSPFGNQPQHF. CDR3 bases: TGTGCCAGCAGCCCGTTCGGCAATCAGCCCCAGCATTTT.

The DNA of the CDR3 is TGCGCCAGCAGCTGGGAATTGCCGGAGACCCAGTACTTC. This sequence encodes CASSWELPETQYF. V is TRBV5-1 and J is TRBJ2-5; D gene ambiguous. Germline loops: CDR1 SGHRS, CDR2 YFSETQ. Trimming cost V 3 bases and J 5 bases, with 11 bases left between them. This CDR3 has 13 amino acids.

There are a few counts of this clonotype. The genes are TRBV9 and TRBJ1-1, with 10 positions matching TRBD1. Per germline, CDR1 SGDLS and CDR2 YYNGEE. Losses at the gene ends were 3 bases for V and 3 bases for J; bases not matched to a gene: 8. This CDR3 comprises 16 residues. For the CDR3, the DNA is TGTGCCAGCAGCGCGGGGGACAGGGGACCATACACTGAAGCTTTCTTT. This encodes CASSAGDRGPYTEAFF.

There are many counts of this clonotype. The chain employs TRBV27 and TRBJ2-2; unclear D gene. Germline values: CDR1 MNHEY, CDR2 SMNVEV (reference sequence). CDR3 length: 13 amino acids. V dropped 2 bases and J dropped 7 bases, with 8 bases sitting between them. The CDR3 DNA reads as TGTGCCAGCAGTTTAAATGGGCACGGGGAGCTGTTTTTT. It specifies CASSLNGHGELFF.

This clonotype was picked up many times. V is TRBV6-4 and J is TRBJ2-1; no clear D gene. CDR1 MRHNA and CDR2 SNTAGT come from the germline V gene. CDR3 length equals 14 residues. The germline V and J ends were trimmed by 6 bases and 0 bases, with 9 bases remaining between them. CDR3 sequence reads: CASSPMSSYNEQFF. The DNA of the CDR3 is TGTGCCAGCAGCCCCATGAGCTCCTACAATGAGCAGTTCTTC.

Comments on this clonotype: One junction end does not reproduce the germline sequence, and a read error may be involved. The rearrangement uses TRBV23-1 and TRBJ2-1, with TRBD2 identical over 8 bases. TRBV23-1 belongs to the ORF category, with a function that is uncertain. This CDR3 has 13 residues. The CDR3 bases are TGCGTCAGCTGGCAGCGGGAGTGCCGTGAGCAGTTCTTC. It is translated as CVSWQRECREQFF.

Points on this clonotype: With a much larger clone just one base away, this may be a read error. This chain connects TRBV3-1 to TRBJ1-4; tentatively, D is TRBD1 (5 bases). Per the germline V gene, CDR1 is LGHDT and CDR2 is YNNKEL (reference sequence). The CDR3 spans 16 residues. CDR3 sequence (DNA): TGTTCCAGCAGCCGATGGGACGAGGCAACTAATGAAAAACTGTTTTTT. Protein: CSSSRWDEATNEKLFF.

This chain links TRBV10-3 with TRBJ2-3, with 8 bases identical to TRBD2. Germline V gene data show CDR1 as ENHRY and CDR2 as SYGVKD. CDR3 size: 12 residues. J lost 4 bases, V lost 8 bases, and 2 bases had no gene match. The CDR3 DNA follows: TGTGCCATCCGGGGGGGAGCAGATACGCAGTATTTT. It specifies CAIRGGADTQYF.

J is TRBJ2-5 and V is TRBV6-1, with TRBD1 identical over 7 bases. The germline CDR1 and CDR2 sequences are MNHNS and SASEGT. V gave up 6 bases and J gave up 5 bases; unmatched junction bases: 6. The CDR3 is made up of 13 amino acids. The CDR3 is CASRRTGEETQYF. CDR3 DNA sequence: TGTGCCAGCAGACGAACAGGGGAGGAGACCCAGTACTTC.

In this sample, this clonotype turned up many times. The rearrangement joins TRBV19 to TRBJ1-2; the match to TRBD1 covers 7 bases. Germline assignment: CDR1 LNHDA and CDR2 SQIVND (reference sequence). The CDR3 is 11 amino acids. V trimming: 6 bases; J trimming: 8 bases; junction bases outside the gene matches: 3. The CDR3 bases are TGTGCCAGTAGACAGGGGCGCGGCTACACCTTC. It specifies CASRQGRGYTF.

This clonotype was observed a few times. The V and J genes are TRBV7-9 and TRBJ1-2; D gene uncertain. The V gene's germline CDR1 is SEHNR and CDR2 FQNEAQ (reference sequence). This CDR3 has 13 residues. Trimming removed 0 bases at V and 8 bases at J, with 10 bases between. CDR3 in amino acids: CASSLAENGGYTF. CDR3 bases: TGTGCCAGCAGCTTAGCCGAAAACGGCGGCTACACCTTC.